This T cell receptor (beta chain) was profiled in a study of blood T cell repertoires in COVID-19. Turning to the study itself: Donors in the United States, Italy and Spain gave samples during acute or convalescent COVID-19. Sources were T cells, B-cell-depleted T cells, or PBMCs; the material itself was cDNA or gDNA.

In the authors' methods: Estimated nucleated cell counts came from reference gene primer amplification. Repertoires were generated with immunoSEQ multiplex PCR, while TCRdb's copy carries only in-frame clones and drops some. V, J and clone size are taken as reported in that table, and D and trimming were inferred from the DNA itself. The sample contains about 200,000 clones, roughly 88% of which appear only once. The germline gives CDR1 MNHNS, CDR2 SASEGT. V shed 3 bases, J shed 6 bases, and the junction held 6 bases outside the gene matches. This CDR3 contains 15 residues. The chain uses TRBV6-1 and TRBJ2-3, with 10 nucleotides matching TRBD2. What was sequenced was peripheral blood. This TCR derives from a human donor in a cohort sampled during active COVID-19. The CDR3 loop is CASSEASGRVDTQYF. The CDR3 bases are TGTGCCAGCAGTGAGGCTAGCGGGAGAGTGGATACGCAGTATTTT.